This T cell receptor beta chain was captured in a study of blood T cell repertoires in COVID-19. Study background: The cDNA or gDNA used as material had been derived from T cells, B-cell-depleted T cells, or PBMCs.

CDR3 length: 16 residues. Authors' methods: Reference gene primers were amplified, and this amplification served to estimate nucleated cell counts. Generated by immunoSEQ multiplex PCR, the TCRdb table keeps only in-frame clones and is missing some. V, J and clone size were drawn from that table, and D and trimming were deduced from the DNA. The sample has 290,000 or so clones, 90% seen once; the top ten hold approximately 4%. This chain joins TRBV21-1 and TRBJ2-2; TRBD2, the table's D call, lacks a check against the DNA. TRBV21-1 is termed a pseudogene. The sequence came from a woman aged 18-35 years with acute COVID-19. The sample was PBMCs or T cells enriched from blood (not recorded which). CDR3 nucleotides: TGTGCCAGCAGCGGAACTAGCGGGAGGGAGGCCGGGGAGCTGTTTTTT. Translation gives CASSGTSGREAGELFF.